This T cell receptor (beta chain) was profiled in a study of OX40 agonist ivuxolimab in advanced cancers. Across the whole study: Patients undergoing dose escalation presented with hepatocellular carcinoma, melanoma, renal cell or head and neck cancer. Study conclusions and caveats: Some of the lowest clonal expansion was seen in partial responders at 0.1-3.0 mg/kg. At 0.1 to 3.0 mg/kg and by week 6, clonal expansion occurred in CD4+ and CD8+ blood T cells.

As to this clone: The antigen remains unidentified.

Sequenced by immunoSEQ multiplex PCR; TCRdb stores in-frame clones only, minus some. This table has about 60,000 clones, approximately 80% appearing once. Germline V CDR1 and CDR2: SGHTS, YDEGEE. This CDR3 spans 15 amino acids. The junction had 4 bases not matched to a gene; V was cut back by 0 bases and J by 6 bases. The chain joins TRBV5-8 to TRBJ2-3; 10 nucleotides align to TRBD1. This sequence originates from an adult with an advanced solid tumor such as melanoma, head and neck, liver or kidney cancer. Sequencing was performed on CD4+ or CD8+ T cells sorted from blood, taken in a trial of the OX40 agonist ivuxolimab. CDR3 region: CASSLGQGAFDTQYF. Written as DNA, the CDR3 is TGTGCCAGCAGCTTGGGACAGGGGGCGTTTGATACGCAGTATTTT.